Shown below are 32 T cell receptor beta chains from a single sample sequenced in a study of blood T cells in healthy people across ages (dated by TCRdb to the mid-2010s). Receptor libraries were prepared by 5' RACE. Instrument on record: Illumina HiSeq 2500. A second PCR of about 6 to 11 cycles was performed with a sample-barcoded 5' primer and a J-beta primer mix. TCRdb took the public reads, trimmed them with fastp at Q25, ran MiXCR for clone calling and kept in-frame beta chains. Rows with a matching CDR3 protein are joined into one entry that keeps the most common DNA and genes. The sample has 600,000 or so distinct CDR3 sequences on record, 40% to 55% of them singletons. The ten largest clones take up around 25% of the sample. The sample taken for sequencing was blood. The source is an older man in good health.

CDR3 protein: CSARDFGTTTNYGYTF. Here the CDR3 DNA reads TGCAGTGCTAGAGATTTTGGTACGACGACTAACTATGGCTACACCTTC. This chain joins TRBV20-1 and TRBJ1-2; D is undetermined. The germline V gene encodes CDR1 DFQATT and CDR2 SNEGSKA (reference sequence). Trimming removed 0 bases at V and 0 bases at J, with 14 bases between. The CDR3 sequence is 16 residues long.

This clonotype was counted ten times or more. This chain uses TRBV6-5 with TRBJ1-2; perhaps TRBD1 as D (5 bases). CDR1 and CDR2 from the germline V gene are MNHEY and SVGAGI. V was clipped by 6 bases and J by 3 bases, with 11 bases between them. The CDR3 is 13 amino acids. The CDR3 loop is CASRDPGDYGYTF. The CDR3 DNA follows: TGTGCCAGCAGAGACCCGGGGGACTATGGCTACACCTTC.

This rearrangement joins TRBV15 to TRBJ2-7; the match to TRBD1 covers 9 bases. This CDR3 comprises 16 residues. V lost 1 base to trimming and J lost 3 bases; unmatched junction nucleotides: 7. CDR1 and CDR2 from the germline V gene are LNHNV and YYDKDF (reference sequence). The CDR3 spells CATSRVGWDRDYEQYF. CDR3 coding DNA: TGTGCCACCAGCAGAGTCGGATGGGACAGGGACTACGAGCAGTACTTC.

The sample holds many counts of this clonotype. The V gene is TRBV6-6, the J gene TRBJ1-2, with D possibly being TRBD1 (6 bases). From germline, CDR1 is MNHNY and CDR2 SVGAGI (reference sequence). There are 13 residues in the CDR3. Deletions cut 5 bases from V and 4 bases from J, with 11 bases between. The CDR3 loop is CASSAQGGYGYTF. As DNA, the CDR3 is TGTGCCAGCAGTGCACAGGGTGGCTATGGCTACACCTTC.

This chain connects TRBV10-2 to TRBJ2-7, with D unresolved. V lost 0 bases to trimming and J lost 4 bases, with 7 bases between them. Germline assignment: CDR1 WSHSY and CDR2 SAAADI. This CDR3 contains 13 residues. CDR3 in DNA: TGCGCCAGCAGTGAGTCCAGACCTTACGAGCAGTACTTC. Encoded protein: CASSESRPYEQYF.

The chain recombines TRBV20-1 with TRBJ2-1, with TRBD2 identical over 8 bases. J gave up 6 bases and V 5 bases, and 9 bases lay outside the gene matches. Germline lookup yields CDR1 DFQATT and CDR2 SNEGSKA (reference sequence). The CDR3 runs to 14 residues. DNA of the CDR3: TGCAGTGCTTTAAGCGGGAGTTATGGCAATGAGCAGTTCTTC. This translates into CSALSGSYGNEQFF.

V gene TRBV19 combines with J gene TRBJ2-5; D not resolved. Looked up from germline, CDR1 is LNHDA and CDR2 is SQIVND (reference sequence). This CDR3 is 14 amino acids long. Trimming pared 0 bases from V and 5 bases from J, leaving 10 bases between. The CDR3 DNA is TGTGCCAGTAGTATAGACGGACGACGGGAGACCCAGTACTTC. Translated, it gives CASSIDGRRETQYF.

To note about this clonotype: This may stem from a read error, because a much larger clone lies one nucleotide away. The CDR3 sequence: CASGSGTTYEQYF. CDR3 bases: TGTGCCAGCGGGTCCGGGACTACCTACGAGCAGTACTTC. The V call is TRBV6-5, the J call TRBJ2-7; 7 nucleotides align to TRBD2. J gave up 2 bases and V 8 bases, and 6 bases lay outside the gene matches. The CDR3 runs 13 residues. CDR1 MNHEY and CDR2 SVGAGI come from the germline V gene.

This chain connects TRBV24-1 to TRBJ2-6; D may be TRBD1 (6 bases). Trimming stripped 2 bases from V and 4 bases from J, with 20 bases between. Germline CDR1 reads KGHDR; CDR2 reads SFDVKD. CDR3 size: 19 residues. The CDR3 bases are TGTGCCACCAGTGATTCGCAACAGGGTACGTCAGGAGGGGCCAACGTCCTGACTTTC. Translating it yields CATSDSQQGTSGGANVLTF.

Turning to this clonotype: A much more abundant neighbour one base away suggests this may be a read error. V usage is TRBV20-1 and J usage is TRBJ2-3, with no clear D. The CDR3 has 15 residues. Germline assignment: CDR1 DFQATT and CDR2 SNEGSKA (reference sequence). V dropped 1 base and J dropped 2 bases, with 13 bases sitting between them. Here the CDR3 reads CSARAPESDTDTQYF. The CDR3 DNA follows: TGCAGTGCTAGAGCGCCGGAAAGCGACACAGATACGCAGTATTTT.

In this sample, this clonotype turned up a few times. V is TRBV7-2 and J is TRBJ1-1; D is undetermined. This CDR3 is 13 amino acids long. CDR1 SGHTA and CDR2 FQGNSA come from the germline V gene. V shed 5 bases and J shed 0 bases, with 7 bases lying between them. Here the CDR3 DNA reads TGTGCCAGCAGCAAAGACATGAACACTGAAGCTTTCTTT. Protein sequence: CASSKDMNTEAFF.

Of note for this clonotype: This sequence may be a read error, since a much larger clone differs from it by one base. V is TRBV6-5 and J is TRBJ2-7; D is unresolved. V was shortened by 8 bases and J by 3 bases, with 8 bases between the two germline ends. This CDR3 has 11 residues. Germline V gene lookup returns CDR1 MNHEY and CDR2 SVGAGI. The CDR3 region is CASASVYEQYF. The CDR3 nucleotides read TGTGCCAGCGCTTCGGTCTACGAGCAGTACTTC.

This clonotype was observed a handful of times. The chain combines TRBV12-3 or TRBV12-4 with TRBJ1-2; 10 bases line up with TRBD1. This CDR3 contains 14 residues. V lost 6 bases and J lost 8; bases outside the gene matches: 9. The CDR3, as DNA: TGTGCCAGCAGGTCCACCGGGACAGGGGACGGCTACACCTTC. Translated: CASRSTGTGDGYTF.

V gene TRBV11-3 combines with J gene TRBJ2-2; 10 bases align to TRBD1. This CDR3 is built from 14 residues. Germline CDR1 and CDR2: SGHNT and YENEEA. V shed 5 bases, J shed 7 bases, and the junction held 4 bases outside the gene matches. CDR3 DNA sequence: TGTGCCAGCAGCCGTGGACAGGGGGTCGGGGAGCTGTTTTTT. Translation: CASSRGQGVGELFF.

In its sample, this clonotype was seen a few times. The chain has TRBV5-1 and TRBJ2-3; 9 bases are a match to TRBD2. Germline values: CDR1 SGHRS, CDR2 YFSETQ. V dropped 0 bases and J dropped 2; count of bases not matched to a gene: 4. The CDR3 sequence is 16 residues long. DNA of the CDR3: TGCGCCAGCAGCTTGGTTCTAGCGGGACTCACAGATACGCAGTATTTT. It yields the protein CASSLVLAGLTDTQYF.

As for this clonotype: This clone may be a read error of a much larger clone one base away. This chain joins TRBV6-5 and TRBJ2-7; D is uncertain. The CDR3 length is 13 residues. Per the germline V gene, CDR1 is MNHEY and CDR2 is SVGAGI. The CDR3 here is CAGSRESSYEQYF. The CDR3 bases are TGTGCCGGCAGTAGGGAAAGCTCCTACGAGCAGTACTTC.

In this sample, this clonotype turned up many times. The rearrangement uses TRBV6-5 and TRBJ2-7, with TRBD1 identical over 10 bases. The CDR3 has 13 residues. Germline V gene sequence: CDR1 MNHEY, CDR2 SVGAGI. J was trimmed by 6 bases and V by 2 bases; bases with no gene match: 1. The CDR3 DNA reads TGTGCCAGCAGTTACGACAGGGGGCGCGAGCAGTACTTC. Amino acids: CASSYDRGREQYF.

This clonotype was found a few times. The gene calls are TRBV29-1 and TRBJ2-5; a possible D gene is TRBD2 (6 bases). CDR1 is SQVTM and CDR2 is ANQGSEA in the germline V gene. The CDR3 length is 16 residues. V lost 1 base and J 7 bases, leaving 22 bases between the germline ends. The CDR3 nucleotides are TGCAGCGTTGAAGGTGAAGGGGACTTCGTGTTAAGGACCCAGTACTTC. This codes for CSVEGEGDFVLRTQYF.

CDR3: CSAFEREYEQFF. CDR3 DNA: TGCAGTGCCTTCGAGCGGGAGTATGAGCAGTTCTTC. The genes are TRBV20-1 and TRBJ2-1, with 8 bases identical to TRBD2. Trimming removed 6 bases from V and 8 bases from J; junction bases left unmatched: 6. Germline V gene data show CDR1 as DFQATT and CDR2 as SNEGSKA (reference sequence). This CDR3 has 12 residues.

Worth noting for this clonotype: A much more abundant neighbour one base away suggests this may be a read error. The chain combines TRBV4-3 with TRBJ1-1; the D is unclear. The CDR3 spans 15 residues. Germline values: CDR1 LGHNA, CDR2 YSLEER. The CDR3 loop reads CAGSPSGYRNTEAFF. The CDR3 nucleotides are TGCGCCGGCAGCCCCTCGGGCTACAGGAACACTGAAGCTTTCTTT.

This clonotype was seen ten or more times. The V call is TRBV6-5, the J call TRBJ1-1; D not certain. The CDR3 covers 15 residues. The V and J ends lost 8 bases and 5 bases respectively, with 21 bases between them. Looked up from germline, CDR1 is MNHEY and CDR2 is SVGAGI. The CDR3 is CASSARGFIGTEAFF. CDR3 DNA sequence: TGTGCCAGCTCCGCGCGAGGGTTTATTGGTACTGAAGCTTTCTTT.

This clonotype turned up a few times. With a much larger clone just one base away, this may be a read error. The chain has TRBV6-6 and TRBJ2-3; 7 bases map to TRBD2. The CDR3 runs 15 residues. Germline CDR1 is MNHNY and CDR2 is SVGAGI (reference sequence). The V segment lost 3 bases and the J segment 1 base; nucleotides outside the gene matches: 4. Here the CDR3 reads CASSYDTSGTDTQYF. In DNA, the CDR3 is TGTGCCAGCAGTTATGACACTAGCGGCACAGATACGCAGTATTTT.

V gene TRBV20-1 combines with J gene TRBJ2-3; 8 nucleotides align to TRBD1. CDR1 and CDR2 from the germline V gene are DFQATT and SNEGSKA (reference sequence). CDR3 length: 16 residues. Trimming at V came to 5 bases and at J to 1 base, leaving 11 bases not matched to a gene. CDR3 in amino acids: CSAGGQGYWGTDTQYF. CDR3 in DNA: TGCAGTGCTGGCGGACAGGGCTATTGGGGCACAGATACGCAGTATTTT.

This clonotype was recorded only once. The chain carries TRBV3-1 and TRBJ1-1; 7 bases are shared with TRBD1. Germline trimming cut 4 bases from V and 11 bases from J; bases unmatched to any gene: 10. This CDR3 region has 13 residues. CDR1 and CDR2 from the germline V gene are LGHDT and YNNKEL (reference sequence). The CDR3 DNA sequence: TGTGCCAGCAGCCGAGGACAGGTCGAAGCGGCTTTCTTT. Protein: CASSRGQVEAAFF.

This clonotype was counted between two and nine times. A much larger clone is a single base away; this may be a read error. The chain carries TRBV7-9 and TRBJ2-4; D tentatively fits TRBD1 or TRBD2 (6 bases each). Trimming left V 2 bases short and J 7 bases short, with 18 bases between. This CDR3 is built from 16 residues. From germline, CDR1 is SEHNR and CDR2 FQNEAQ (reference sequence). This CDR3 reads CASSLPTAGGLNIQYF. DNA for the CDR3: TGTGCCAGCAGCTTACCGACCGCTGGGGGGCTGAACATTCAGTACTTC.

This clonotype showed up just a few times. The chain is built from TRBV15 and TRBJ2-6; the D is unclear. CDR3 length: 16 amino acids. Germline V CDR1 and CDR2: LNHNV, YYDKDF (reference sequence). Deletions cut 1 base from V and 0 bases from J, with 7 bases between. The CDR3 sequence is CATSRVSSSGANVLTF. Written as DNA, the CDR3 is TGTGCCACCAGCAGAGTATCTAGCTCTGGGGCCAACGTCCTGACTTTC.

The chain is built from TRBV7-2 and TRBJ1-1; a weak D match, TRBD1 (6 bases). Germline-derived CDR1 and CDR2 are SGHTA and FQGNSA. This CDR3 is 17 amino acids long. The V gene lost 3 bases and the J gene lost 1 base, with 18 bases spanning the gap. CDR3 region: CASSFAGQFLSNTEAFF. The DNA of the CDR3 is TGTGCCAGCAGCTTTGCTGGACAGTTCCTTTCGAACACTGAAGCTTTCTTT.

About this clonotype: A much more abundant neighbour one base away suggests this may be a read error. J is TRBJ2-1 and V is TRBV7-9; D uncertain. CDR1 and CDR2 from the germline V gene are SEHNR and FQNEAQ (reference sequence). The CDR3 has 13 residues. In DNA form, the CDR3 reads TGTACCAGCAGCTTAGAAGGTTTCCAAGAGCAGTTCTTC. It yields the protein CTSSLEGFQEQFF.

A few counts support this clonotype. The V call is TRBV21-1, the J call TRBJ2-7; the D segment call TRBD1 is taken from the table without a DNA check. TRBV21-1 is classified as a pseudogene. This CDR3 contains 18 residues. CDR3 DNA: TGTGCCGGAATACACCGGGACAGACTCCTTCCCTCCTCCTACGAGCAGTACTTC. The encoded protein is CAGIHRDRLLPSSYEQYF.

DNA for the CDR3: TGTGCCAGCAGTTATGGACAGGGTAGCTACACCTTC. Its translation: CASSYGQGSYTF. The chain employs TRBV6-1 and TRBJ1-2, with 8 nucleotides matching TRBD1. Germline values: CDR1 MNHNS, CDR2 SASEGT. This CDR3 is built from 12 residues. V lost 5 bases to trimming and J lost 9 bases; unmatched junction nucleotides: 5.

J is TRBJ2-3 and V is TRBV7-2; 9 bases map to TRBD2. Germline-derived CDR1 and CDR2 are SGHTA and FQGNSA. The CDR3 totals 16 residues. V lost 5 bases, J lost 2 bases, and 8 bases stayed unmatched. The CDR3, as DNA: TGTGCCAGCAGCCCCCGACTAGCGGCTATCACAGATACGCAGTATTTT. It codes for CASSPRLAAITDTQYF.

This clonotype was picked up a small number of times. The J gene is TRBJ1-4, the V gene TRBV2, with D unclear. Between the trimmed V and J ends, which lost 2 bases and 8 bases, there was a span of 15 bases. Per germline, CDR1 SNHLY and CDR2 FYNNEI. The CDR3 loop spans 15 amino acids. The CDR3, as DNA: TGTGCCAGCAGTGAATCTGCGCCAAGAGGAGAAAAACTGTTTTTT. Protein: CASSESAPRGEKLFF.